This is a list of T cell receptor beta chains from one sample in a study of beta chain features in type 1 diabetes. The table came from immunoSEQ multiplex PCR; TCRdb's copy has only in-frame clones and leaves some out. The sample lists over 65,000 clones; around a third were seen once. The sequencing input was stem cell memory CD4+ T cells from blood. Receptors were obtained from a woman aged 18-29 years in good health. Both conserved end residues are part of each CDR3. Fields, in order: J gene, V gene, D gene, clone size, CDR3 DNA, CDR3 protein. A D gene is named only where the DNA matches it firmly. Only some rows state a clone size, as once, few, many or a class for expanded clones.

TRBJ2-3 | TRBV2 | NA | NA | TGTGCCAGCAGTTTCCGGAGGGGGCAGAACACAGATACGCAGTATTTT | CASSFRRGQNTDTQYF
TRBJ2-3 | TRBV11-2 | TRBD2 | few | TGTGCCAGCAGCTTAGATAGCGGGCGCACAGATACGCAGTATTTT | CASSLDSGRTDTQYF
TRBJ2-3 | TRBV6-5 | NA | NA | TGTGCCAGCAGTTACCGAGAGGGGGGGCTAAATACGCAGTATTTT | CASSYREGGLNTQYF
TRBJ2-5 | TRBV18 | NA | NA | TGTGCCAGCTTTCGGGGGGGGACAGCCGAAGAGACCCAGTACTTC | CASFRGGTAEETQYF
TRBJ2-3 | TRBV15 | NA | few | TGTGCCACCAGCAGAGTGTCAGGGGGGGATACGCAGTATTTT | CATSRVSGGDTQYF
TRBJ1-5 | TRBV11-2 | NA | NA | TGTGCCAGCAGCTTAGAGAGCAGGTCAGGGCCCCAGCATTTT | CASSLESRSGPQHF
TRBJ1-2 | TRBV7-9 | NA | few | TGTGCCAGCAGCTTAGAGGGGCAGGGTCGGGGCTACACCTTC | CASSLEGQGRGYTF
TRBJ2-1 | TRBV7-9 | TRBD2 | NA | TGTGCCAGCAGCTTATTACAGCGGGAGGGCCTTTTTGAGCAGTTCTTC | CASSLLQREGLFEQFF
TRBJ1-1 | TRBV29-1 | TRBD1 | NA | TGCAGCGTAGCAGACAGGGGGCTCACTGAAGCTTTCTTT | CSVADRGLTEAFF
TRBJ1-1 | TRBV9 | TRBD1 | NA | TGTGCCAGCAGCACCAAGACAGGGCTGGCGACCACTGAAGCTTTCTTT | CASSTKTGLATTEAFF
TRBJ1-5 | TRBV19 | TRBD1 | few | TGTGCCAGTAGTTTGACAGGGCCTCGGAATAGGCAGCCCCAGCATTTT | CASSLTGPRNRQPQHF
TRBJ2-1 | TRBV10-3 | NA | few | TGTGCCATCAGGGCTCTGGGCGACACTAGGAATGAGCAGTTCTTC | CAIRALGDTRNEQFF
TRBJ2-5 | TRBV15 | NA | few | TGTGCCACCAGCACCGGGACTCGACAAGAGACCCAGTACTTC | CATSTGTRQETQYF
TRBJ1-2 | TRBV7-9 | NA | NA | TGTGCCAGCACTGAACCTCCGTTGGGAGATGGCTACACCTTC | CASTEPPLGDGYTF
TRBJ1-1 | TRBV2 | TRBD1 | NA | TGTGCCAGCAGAGGGGACAGGGGGACGAACACTGAAGCTTTCTTT | CASRGDRGTNTEAFF
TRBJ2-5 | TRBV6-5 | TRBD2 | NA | TGTGCCAGCAGTTACCCACGGGGGGTACAAGAGACCCAGTACTTC | CASSYPRGVQETQYF
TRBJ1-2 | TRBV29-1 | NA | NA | TGCAGCGTTGAAGAAGGAGCCGCTCGGGGCTACACCTTC | CSVEEGAARGYTF
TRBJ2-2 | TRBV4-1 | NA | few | TGCGCCAGCAGCCAGGAGGGTGCCGGGACCGGGAACACCGGGGAGCTGTTTTTT | CASSQEGAGTGNTGELFF
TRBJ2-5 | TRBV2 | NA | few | TGTGCCAGCAGTGTCCAACAGACCCAAGAGACCCAGTACTTC | CASSVQQTQETQYF
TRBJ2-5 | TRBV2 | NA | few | TGTGCCAGCCGGACGGTGGAGGCTCAAGAGACCCAGTACTTC | CASRTVEAQETQYF
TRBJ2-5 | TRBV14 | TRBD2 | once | TGTGCCAGCAGCCAATTCTCCAGTAGCGGGGGGACCCAAGAGACCCAGTACTTC | CASSQFSSSGGTQETQYF
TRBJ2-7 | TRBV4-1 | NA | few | TGCGCCAGCAGCCAAGAGTCCCAGGGGCCAGGCTACGAGCAGTACTTC | CASSQESQGPGYEQYF